A single sample is the source of the 8 T cell receptor beta chains below, sequenced in a study of graft-versus-host responses after intestinal transplantation. Sequencing used immunoSEQ multiplex PCR; TCRdb keeps in-frame clones, though not all of them. Of about 78,000 clones in the sample, 90% were seen once. The antigens of these receptors remain unknown. The sample consisted of unstimulated CD8+ T cells sorted from spleen or lymph node cells, taken before transplant. The receptor set was obtained from a human donor who was the organ donor for an intestinal transplant.

V gene TRBV5-6 combines with J gene TRBJ1-1; 8 bases are shared with TRBD1. V lost 2 bases and J lost 5; bases outside the gene matches: 5. The CDR3 is 14 amino acids. Per the germline V gene, CDR1 is SGHDT and CDR2 is YYEEEE. The CDR3 region is CASSFQGARTEAFF. DNA for the CDR3: TGTGCCAGCAGCTTCCAGGGGGCGAGGACTGAAGCTTTCTTT.

The chain carries TRBV10-3 and TRBJ2-2, with 10 bases matching TRBD1. This CDR3 has 18 amino acids. The V and J ends lost 8 bases and 6 bases, in that order; junction bases with no gene match: 18. Germline-derived CDR1 and CDR2 are ENHRY and SYGVKD. The CDR3 spells CAIPRTGGFGNRAGELFF. The CDR3 DNA is TGTGCCATCCCAAGGACAGGGGGATTCGGAAATAGGGCCGGGGAGCTGTTTTTT.

This chain uses TRBV9 with TRBJ2-3, with D perhaps TRBD2 (5 bases). With 3 bases removed from V and 2 bases from J, the gap between germline ends came to 13 bases. This CDR3 is 15 amino acids long. Germline values: CDR1 SGDLS, CDR2 YYNGEE. The CDR3 nucleotides are TGTGCCAGCAGCGAAACTAGGGTAATCACAGATACGCAGTATTTT. Encoded protein: CASSETRVITDTQYF.

The genes are TRBV29-1 and TRBJ1-2; 9 bases align to TRBD1. Germline loops: CDR1 SQVTM, CDR2 ANQGSEA. This CDR3 spans 16 amino acids. Trimming cost V 0 bases and J 4 bases; bases outside gene matches: 9. The CDR3 reads CSVEDFEQGAFYGYTF. In DNA form, the CDR3 reads TGCAGCGTTGAAGATTTCGAACAGGGGGCTTTCTATGGCTACACCTTC.

The chain links TRBV5-1 to TRBJ1-2; 9 bases are shared with TRBD1. Trimming at V came to 3 bases and at J to 8 bases, leaving 11 bases not matched to a gene. CDR1 SGHRS and CDR2 YFSETQ come from the germline V gene. The CDR3 has 15 amino acids. The CDR3 is CASSSTGGGRDGYTF. The CDR3 coding sequence is TGCGCCAGCAGCTCTACAGGGGGCGGTAGGGACGGCTACACCTTC.

CDR3 sequence reads: CASSLADQTGDYEQYV. CDR3 DNA: TGTGCCAGCAGCTTAGCCGATCAGACAGGGGATTACGAGCAGTACGTC. The chain is built from TRBV7-9 and TRBJ2-7; TRBD1 agrees at 8 bases. With V trimmed by 0 bases and J by 4 bases, 8 bases remained unmatched. The V gene's germline CDR1 is SEHNR and CDR2 FQNEAQ (reference sequence). The CDR3 is made up of 16 amino acids.

The chain recombines TRBV9 with TRBJ2-5; 13 positions agree with TRBD2. After removal of 4 bases from V and 3 bases from J, the junction contained 3 bases not matched to a gene. Germline V gene sequence: CDR1 SGDLS, CDR2 YYNGEE. This CDR3 spans 15 amino acids. CDR3 nucleotides: TGTGCCAGCAGCTCTGGACTAGCGGGAGAAGAGACCCAGTACTTC. Amino acid sequence: CASSSGLAGEETQYF.

This sequence joins TRBV6-6 and TRBJ1-5; D may be TRBD1 (6 bases). Trimming removed 8 bases at V and 7 bases at J, with 21 bases between. Germline-derived CDR1 and CDR2 are MNHNY and SVGAGI (reference sequence). The CDR3 runs 15 residues. In nucleotides, the CDR3 is TGTGCCAGCGGGCCCCATTACAGGGTTGACCAGCCCCAGCATTTT. It translates to CASGPHYRVDQPQHF.